One and the same sample provided the 9 T cell receptor beta chains below, sequenced in a study of CD8+ T cells in alopecia areata. cDNA serving as the sequencing template came from extracted, reverse transcribed RNA. Data came from immunoSEQ multiplex PCR; TCRdb stores just in-frame clones and leaves some out. The table lists tens of thousands of clones, around 70% of them singletons, with 17% in the top ten. As to treatment: oral pan-JAK inhibitor, 5-10 mg twice daily. The sequences come from CD8+ T cells sorted from blood, collected between weeks 44 and 45, from a patient treated with tofacitinib. The origin of the receptors is a human donor with alopecia areata.

This chain uses TRBV5-6 with TRBJ2-6, with no clear D. CDR1 and CDR2 (germline): SGHDT, YYEEEE. V was cut by 2 bases and J by 2 bases, with 8 bases left in between. The CDR3 is 15 amino acids. The CDR3 is CASSFQSPGANVLTF. CDR3 in DNA: TGTGCCAGCAGCTTTCAAAGTCCTGGGGCCAACGTCCTGACTTTC.

The chain combines TRBV5-6 with TRBJ2-7; D is perhaps TRBD2 (5 bases). Germline V gene sequence: CDR1 SGHDT, CDR2 YYEEEE. The CDR3 is 13 residues long. Trimming removed 0 bases from V and 3 bases from J, with 7 bases in between. CDR3 sequence (DNA): TGTGCCAGCAGCTTGGCAGCGGTCTACGAGCAGTACTTC. Translated, it gives CASSLAAVYEQYF.

This clone occurred once. The chain carries TRBV7-2 and TRBJ2-7; D is undetermined. Germline V lookup: CDR1 SGHTA, CDR2 FQGNSA. V was cut by 5 bases and J by 1 base, with 9 bases left in between. This CDR3 has 13 residues. The CDR3 DNA reads as TGTGCCAGCAGCGCTCGTAGTTCCTACGAGCAGTACTTC. It translates to CASSARSSYEQYF. The variable domain in full, with the rest retrieved from reference TRBV7-2 and TRBJ2-7, is GAGVSQSPSNKVTEKGKDVELRCDPISGHTALYWYRQSLGQGLEFLIYFQGNSAPDKSGLPSDRFSAERTGGSVSTLTIQRTQQEDSAVYLCASSARSSYEQYFGPGTRLTVT.

The chain recombines TRBV19 with TRBJ1-2; TRBD1 matches at 8 bases. This CDR3 has 15 residues. Unmatched junction bases numbered 12, after V lost 5 bases and J lost 7 bases. In germline, CDR1 is LNHDA, CDR2 SQIVND (reference sequence). This chain's CDR3 is CASSSSTDRVPGYTF. CDR3 nucleotides: TGTGCCAGTAGTTCATCAACGGACAGGGTCCCTGGCTACACCTTC.

The J gene is TRBJ1-1, the V gene TRBV19; possibly TRBD1 for D (6 bases). CDR1 is LNHDA and CDR2 is SQIVND in the germline V gene (reference sequence). The CDR3 consists of 14 residues. Trimming left V 7 bases short and J 4 bases short, with 16 bases between. The CDR3 DNA sequence: TGTGCCAGTACTTGGGGGGAAGGGGGCACTGAAGCTTTCTTT. Encoded protein: CASTWGEGGTEAFF.

The chain's CDR3 is CASTRGSYNEQFF. The CDR3 DNA sequence: TGTGCCAGTACCAGGGGCTCCTACAATGAGCAGTTCTTC. V usage is TRBV6-5 and J usage is TRBJ2-1; D is perhaps TRBD1 (6 bases). Germline V gene lookup returns CDR1 MNHEY and CDR2 SVGAGI. This CDR3 contains 13 residues. The V and J ends lost 9 bases and 0 bases respectively, with 9 bases between them.

CDR3 nucleotide sequence: TGTGCCAGCAGCTTAGCCACGGGACACCTCTACGAGCAGTACTTC. It specifies CASSLATGHLYEQYF. The J gene is TRBJ2-7, the V gene TRBV7-2; TRBD1 is a possible D gene (6 bases). With 0 bases removed from V and 3 bases from J, the gap between germline ends came to 12 bases. The CDR3 extends over 15 amino acids. The germline V gene has CDR1 SGHTA and CDR2 FQGNSA.

The chain links TRBV29-1 to TRBJ2-7, with 9 positions matching TRBD1. The CDR3 sequence is 16 residues long. Germline V gene sequence: CDR1 SQVTM, CDR2 ANQGSEA. Germline trimming cut 3 bases from V and 0 bases from J; bases unmatched to any gene: 9. The CDR3: CSVDGTGRGNSYEQYF. CDR3 DNA: TGCAGCGTTGACGGGACAGGGAGGGGAAACTCCTACGAGCAGTACTTC.

The chain carries TRBV29-1 and TRBJ2-7; D remains unclear. Per the germline V gene, CDR1 is SQVTM and CDR2 is ANQGSEA. This CDR3 spans 11 amino acids. V lost 2 bases, J lost 5 bases, and 7 bases lay in between. CDR3 in DNA: TGCAGCGTTGAATTCGGCAACGAGCAGTACTTC. It encodes CSVEFGNEQYF.